This T cell receptor beta chain was sequenced during a study of blood T cell repertoires in COVID-19. Study overall: The samples span acute and convalescent COVID-19 from the United States, Italy and Spain.

The junction had 7 bases not matched to a gene; V was cut back by 5 bases and J by 5 bases. The CDR3 has 14 residues. Germline CDR1 reads MNHEY; CDR2 reads SVGAGI. Under the authors' procedure: Amplification of reference gene primers was used by the study to estimate nucleated cell counts. The repertoire was sequenced with immunoSEQ multiplex PCR; TCRdb's copy has only in-frame clones and lacks some. That table supplies the V and J calls and clone size; D and trimming were determined from the DNA. The table includes around 300,000 clones, 85% to 90% detected once. J is TRBJ2-3 and V is TRBV6-5, with 7 bases identical to TRBD1. The sample comprised PBMCs or T cells enriched from blood (not recorded which). This TCR came from a woman in her twenties or thirties who had recovered from COVID-19. The CDR3 coding sequence is TGTGCCAGCAGTCGACTCCCAGGGGGAGATACGCAGTATTTT. This sequence encodes CASSRLPGGDTQYF.